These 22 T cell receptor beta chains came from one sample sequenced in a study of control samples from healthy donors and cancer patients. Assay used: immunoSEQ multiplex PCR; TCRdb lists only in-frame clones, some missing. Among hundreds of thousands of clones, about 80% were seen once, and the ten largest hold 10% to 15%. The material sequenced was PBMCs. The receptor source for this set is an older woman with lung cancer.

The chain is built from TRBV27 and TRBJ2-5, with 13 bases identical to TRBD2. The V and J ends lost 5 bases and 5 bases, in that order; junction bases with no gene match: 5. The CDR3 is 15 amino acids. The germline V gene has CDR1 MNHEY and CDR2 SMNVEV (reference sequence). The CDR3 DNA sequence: TGTGCCAGCAGTGGACTAGCGGGAGCAGGGGAGACCCAGTACTTC. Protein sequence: CASSGLAGAGETQYF.

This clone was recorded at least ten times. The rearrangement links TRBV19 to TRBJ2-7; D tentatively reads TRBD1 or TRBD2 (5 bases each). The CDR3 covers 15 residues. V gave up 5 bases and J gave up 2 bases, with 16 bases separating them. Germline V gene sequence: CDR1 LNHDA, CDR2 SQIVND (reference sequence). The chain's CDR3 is CASSLTGTPTYEQYF. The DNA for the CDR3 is TGTGCCAGTAGTCTCACCGGGACCCCCACCTACGAGCAGTACTTC.

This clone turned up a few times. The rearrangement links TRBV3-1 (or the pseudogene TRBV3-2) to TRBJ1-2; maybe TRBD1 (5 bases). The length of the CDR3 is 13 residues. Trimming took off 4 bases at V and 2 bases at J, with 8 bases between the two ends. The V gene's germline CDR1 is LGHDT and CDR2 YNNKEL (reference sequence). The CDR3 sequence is CASSPKGNYGYTF. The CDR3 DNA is TGTGCCAGCAGCCCAAAGGGGAACTATGGCTACACCTTC.

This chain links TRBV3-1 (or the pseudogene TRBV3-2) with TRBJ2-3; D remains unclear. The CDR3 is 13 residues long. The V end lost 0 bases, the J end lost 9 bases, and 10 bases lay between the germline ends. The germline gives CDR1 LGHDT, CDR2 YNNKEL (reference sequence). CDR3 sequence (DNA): TGTGCCAGCAGCCAAGATGTGGTTGGGACGCAGTATTTT. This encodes CASSQDVVGTQYF.

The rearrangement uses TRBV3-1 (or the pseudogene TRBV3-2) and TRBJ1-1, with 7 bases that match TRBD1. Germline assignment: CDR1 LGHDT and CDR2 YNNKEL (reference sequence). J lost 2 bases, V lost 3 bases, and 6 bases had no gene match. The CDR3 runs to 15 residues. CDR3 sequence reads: CASSHDDRVNTEAFF. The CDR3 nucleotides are TGTGCCAGCAGCCATGACGACAGGGTAAACACTGAAGCTTTCTTT.

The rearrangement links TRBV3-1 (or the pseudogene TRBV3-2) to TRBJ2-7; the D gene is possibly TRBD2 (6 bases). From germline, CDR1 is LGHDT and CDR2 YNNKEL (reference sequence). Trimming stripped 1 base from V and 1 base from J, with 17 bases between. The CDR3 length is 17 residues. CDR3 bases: TGTGCCAGCAGCCAAGGGGTGGTAAAGCTAGCGTCCTACGAGCAGTACTTC. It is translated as CASSQGVVKLASYEQYF.

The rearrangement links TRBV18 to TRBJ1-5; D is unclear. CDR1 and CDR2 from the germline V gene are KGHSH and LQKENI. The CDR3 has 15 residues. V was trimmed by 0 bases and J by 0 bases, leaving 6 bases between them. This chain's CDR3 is CASSPPGNSNQPQHF. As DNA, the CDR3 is TGTGCCAGCTCACCACCAGGTAATAGCAATCAGCCCCAGCATTTT.

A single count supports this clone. DNA of the CDR3: TGTGCCAGCAGCTTATTATCTCCAGGGGTAGGCGGGGAGCTGTTTTTT. Encoded protein: CASSLLSPGVGGELFF. The chain recombines TRBV7-3 with TRBJ2-2; tentatively, D is TRBD1 (6 bases). Trimming cost V 2 bases and J 7 bases, with 17 bases left between them. This CDR3 has 16 amino acids. The V gene's germline CDR1 is SGHTA and CDR2 FQGTGA.

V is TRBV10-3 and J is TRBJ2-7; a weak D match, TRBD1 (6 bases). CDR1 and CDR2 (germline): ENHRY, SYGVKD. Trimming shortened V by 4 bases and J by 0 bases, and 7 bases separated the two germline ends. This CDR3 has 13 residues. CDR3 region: CAISGTDSYEQYF. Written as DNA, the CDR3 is TGTGCCATCAGTGGGACAGACTCCTACGAGCAGTACTTC.

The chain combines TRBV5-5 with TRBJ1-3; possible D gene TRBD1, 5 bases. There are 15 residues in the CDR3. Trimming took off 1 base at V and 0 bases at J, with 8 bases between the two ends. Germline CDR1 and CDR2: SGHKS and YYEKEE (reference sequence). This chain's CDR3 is CASSLWDGSGNTIYF. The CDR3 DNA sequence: TGTGCCAGCAGCTTGTGGGACGGCTCTGGAAACACCATATATTTT.

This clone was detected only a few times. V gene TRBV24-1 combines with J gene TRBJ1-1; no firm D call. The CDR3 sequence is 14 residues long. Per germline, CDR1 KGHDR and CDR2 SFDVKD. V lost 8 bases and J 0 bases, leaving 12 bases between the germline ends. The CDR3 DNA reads TGTGCCACCAATAAACCCCCTATGAACACTGAAGCTTTCTTT. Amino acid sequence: CATNKPPMNTEAFF.

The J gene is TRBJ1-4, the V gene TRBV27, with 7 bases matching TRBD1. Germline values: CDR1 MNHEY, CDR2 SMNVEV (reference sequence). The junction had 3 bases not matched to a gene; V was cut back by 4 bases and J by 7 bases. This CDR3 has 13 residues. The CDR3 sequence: CASSSQGSEKLFF. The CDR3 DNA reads TGTGCCAGCAGTTCACAGGGGAGTGAAAAACTGTTTTTT.

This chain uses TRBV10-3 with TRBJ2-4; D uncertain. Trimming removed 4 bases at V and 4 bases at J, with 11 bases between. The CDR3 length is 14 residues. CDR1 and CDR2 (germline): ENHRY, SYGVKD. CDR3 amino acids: CAISAPEQKNIQYF. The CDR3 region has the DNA TGTGCCATCAGTGCCCCGGAACAAAAAAACATTCAGTACTTC.

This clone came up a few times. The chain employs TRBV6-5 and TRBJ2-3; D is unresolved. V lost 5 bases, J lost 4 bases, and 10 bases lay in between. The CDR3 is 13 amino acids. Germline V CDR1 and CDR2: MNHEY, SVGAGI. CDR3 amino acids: CASSTRTPDTQYF. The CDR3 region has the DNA TGTGCCAGCAGTACCAGGACGCCAGATACGCAGTATTTT.

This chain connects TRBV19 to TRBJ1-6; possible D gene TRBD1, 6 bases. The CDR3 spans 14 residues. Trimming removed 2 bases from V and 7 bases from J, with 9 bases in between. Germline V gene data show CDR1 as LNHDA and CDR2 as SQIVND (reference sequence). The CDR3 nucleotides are TGTGCCAGTAGTATAAGGACAGAGAATTCACCCCTCCACTTT. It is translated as CASSIRTENSPLHF.

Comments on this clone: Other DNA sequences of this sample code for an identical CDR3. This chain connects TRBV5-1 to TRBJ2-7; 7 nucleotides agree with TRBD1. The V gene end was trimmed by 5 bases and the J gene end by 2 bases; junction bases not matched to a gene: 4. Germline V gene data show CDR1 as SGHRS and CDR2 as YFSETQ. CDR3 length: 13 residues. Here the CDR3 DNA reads TGCGCCAGCAGTTGGGACAGCACCTACGAGCAGTACTTC. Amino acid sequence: CASSWDSTYEQYF.

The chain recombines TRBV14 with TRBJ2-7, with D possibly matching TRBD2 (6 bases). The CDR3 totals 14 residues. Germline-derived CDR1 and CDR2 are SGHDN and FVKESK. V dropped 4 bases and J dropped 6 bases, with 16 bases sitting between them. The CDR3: CASSPTGTWVEQYF. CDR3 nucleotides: TGTGCCAGCAGCCCCACCGGGACTTGGGTCGAGCAGTACTTC.

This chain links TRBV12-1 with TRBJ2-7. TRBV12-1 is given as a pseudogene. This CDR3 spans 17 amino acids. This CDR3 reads CASSFGGAVGGPCEQYF. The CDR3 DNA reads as TGTGCCAGCAGCTTTGGGGGGGCAGTGGGAGGCCCCTGTGAGCAGTACTTC.

CDR3 nucleotides: TGCGCCAGCAGGAGGGGGCTGGGTGAAAAACTGTTTTTT. Its protein product is CASRRGLGEKLFF. This sequence joins TRBV10-2 and TRBJ1-4, with 7 bases lining up with TRBD1. J lost 7 bases, V lost 6 bases, and 5 bases had no gene match. Per the germline V gene, CDR1 is WSHSY and CDR2 is SAAADI. The CDR3 is made up of 13 amino acids.

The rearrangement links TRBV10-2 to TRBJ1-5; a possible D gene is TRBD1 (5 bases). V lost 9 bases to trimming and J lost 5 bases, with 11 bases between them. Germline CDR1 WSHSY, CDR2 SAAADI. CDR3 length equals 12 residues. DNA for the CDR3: TGCGCCAGTCAGGGTGGGGATCAGCCCCAGCATTTT. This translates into CASQGGDQPQHF.

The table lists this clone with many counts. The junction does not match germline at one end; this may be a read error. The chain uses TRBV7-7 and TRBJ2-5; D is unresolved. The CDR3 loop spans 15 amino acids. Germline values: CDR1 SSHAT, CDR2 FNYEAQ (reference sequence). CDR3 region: CASSLGRVYQETQYF. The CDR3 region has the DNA TGTGCTAGCAGCTTAGGTCGGGTTTATCAAGAGACCCAGTACTTC.

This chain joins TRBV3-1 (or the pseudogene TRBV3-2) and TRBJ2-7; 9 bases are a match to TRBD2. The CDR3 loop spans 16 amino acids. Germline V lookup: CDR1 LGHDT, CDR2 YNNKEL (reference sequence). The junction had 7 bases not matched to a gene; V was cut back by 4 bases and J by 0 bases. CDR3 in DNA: TGTGCCAGCAGCCGGCCTTCTAGCGGGGACTCCTACGAGCAGTACTTC. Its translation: CASSRPSSGDSYEQYF.